This section outlines one TCR beta chain sequence together with its context. CDR3 length: 12 residues. Germline CDR1 is ENHRY and CDR2 is SYGVKD. V was trimmed by 7 bases and J by 13 bases, leaving 19 bases between them. TCRB libraries came from RNA via three nested multiplex PCR rounds. MiXCR, run by TCRdb on the multiplex PCR reads, gives a single entry per CDR3 protein. The sample has about 10,000 distinct CDR3 sequences; 60% to 70% are singletons. The data were obtained in a study of tumor-infiltrating lymphocytes in glioblastoma multiforme. This clonotype was sampled from a male donor with glioblastoma. The chain combines TRBV10-3 with TRBJ1-1, with a weak D call TRBD1 (6 bases). Sequenced input: brain tumor tissue. The CDR3 reads CAIKGGGTQVFF. CDR3 sequence (DNA): TGTGCCATCAAGGGGGGAGGGACCCAGGTTTTCTTT.